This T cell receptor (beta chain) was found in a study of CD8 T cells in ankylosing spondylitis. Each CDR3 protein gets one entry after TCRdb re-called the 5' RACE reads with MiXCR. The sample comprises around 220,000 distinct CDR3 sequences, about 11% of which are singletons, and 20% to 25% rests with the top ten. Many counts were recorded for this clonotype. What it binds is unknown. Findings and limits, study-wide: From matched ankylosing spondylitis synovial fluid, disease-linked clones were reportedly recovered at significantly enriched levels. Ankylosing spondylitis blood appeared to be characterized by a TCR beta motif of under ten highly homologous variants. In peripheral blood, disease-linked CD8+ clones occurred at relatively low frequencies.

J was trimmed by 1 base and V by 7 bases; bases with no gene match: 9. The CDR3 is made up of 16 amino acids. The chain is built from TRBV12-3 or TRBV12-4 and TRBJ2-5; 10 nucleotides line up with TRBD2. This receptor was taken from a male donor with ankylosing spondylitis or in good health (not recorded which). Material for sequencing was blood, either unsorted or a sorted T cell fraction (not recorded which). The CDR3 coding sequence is TGTGCCAGCACCCAGGCACTAGCGGGAATCCAAGAGACCCAGTACTTC. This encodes CASTQALAGIQETQYF.